The 16 T cell receptor beta chains listed next were all sequenced from one sample in a study of spatial heterogeneity in lung cancer. TCRdb called the 5' RACE reads again in MiXCR, with one record for every CDR3 protein. This table has roughly 23,000 distinct CDR3 sequences, around 5.1% appearing once. Time point noted: sample taken at primary tumor resection. Here the sequenced sample was PBMCs, taken at surgery. The receptor source for this set is a male donor with early-stage non-small cell lung cancer.

This clonotype was found many times. The chain combines TRBV6-5 with TRBJ2-3; the D gene is possibly TRBD1 (5 bases). Per germline, CDR1 MNHEY and CDR2 SVGAGI. The CDR3 is 13 amino acids. Trimming took off 5 bases at V and 8 bases at J, with 14 bases between the two ends. The CDR3 sequence is CASSNQEQGTQYF. DNA for the CDR3: TGTGCCAGCAGTAACCAGGAGCAGGGTACGCAGTATTTT.

In this sample, this clonotype turned up many times. This chain connects TRBV20-1 to TRBJ1-5; no reliable D call. CDR1 and CDR2 from the germline V gene are DFQATT and SNEGSKA (reference sequence). The CDR3 is made up of 19 amino acids. Trimming stripped 0 bases from V and 0 bases from J, with 21 bases between. CDR3 DNA: TGCAGTGCTAGAGACGCAGAAAGAGGAGGAAGGTTTAGCAATCAGCCCCAGCATTTT. This sequence encodes CSARDAERGGRFSNQPQHF.

This clonotype was seen many times. The chain employs TRBV5-1 and TRBJ2-6; D assignment may be TRBD1 or TRBD2 (5 bases each). Germline V gene sequence: CDR1 SGHRS, CDR2 YFSETQ. CDR3 length: 21 amino acids. V lost 0 bases, J lost 0 bases, and 22 bases lay in between. The CDR3 here is CASSLAGLRDQRRSGANVLTF. Here the CDR3 DNA reads TGCGCCAGCAGCTTGGCCGGCCTGAGGGACCAGCGGCGCTCTGGGGCCAACGTCCTGACTTTC.

This clonotype was observed at least ten times. The chain joins TRBV6-6 to TRBJ2-7; D ambiguous. V lost 6 bases and J 1 base, leaving 13 bases between the germline ends. Germline assignment: CDR1 MNHNY and CDR2 SVGAGI (reference sequence). The CDR3 is made up of 14 amino acids. The CDR3: CASRKPGNSYEQYF. CDR3 DNA sequence: TGTGCCAGCAGAAAACCGGGCAATTCCTACGAGCAGTACTTC.

This clonotype showed up many times. The chain couples TRBV29-1 to TRBJ2-1, with TRBD2 matching 8 bases. The CDR3 length is 11 residues. Germline CDR1 is SQVTM and CDR2 is ANQGSEA. V shed 7 bases, J shed 8 bases, and the junction held 4 bases outside the gene matches. The CDR3 region has the DNA TGCAGCGCCCTCGGGGGGGATGAGCAGTTCTTC. Translation: CSALGGDEQFF.

This clonotype was seen repeatedly, ten times or more. The chain employs TRBV12-3 or TRBV12-4 and TRBJ1-1, with 7 positions matching TRBD1. The length of the CDR3 is 14 residues. J gave up 6 bases and V 6 bases, and 10 bases lay outside the gene matches. CDR3: CASSRTGDIAEAFF. The CDR3 coding sequence is TGTGCCAGCAGCCGAACAGGGGACATAGCTGAAGCTTTCTTT.

This clonotype has a count of ten or more. CDR3 protein: CASSGGQANQPQHF. Here the CDR3 DNA reads TGCGCCAGCTCCGGGGGGCAGGCTAATCAGCCCCAGCATTTT. This chain links TRBV23-1 with TRBJ1-5; a possible D gene is TRBD1 (6 bases). TRBV23-1 is an ORF, with its function uncertain. The CDR3 extends over 14 amino acids. Trimming removed 8 bases at V and 4 bases at J, with 15 bases between.

At least ten counts were recorded for this clonotype. V is TRBV10-3 and J is TRBJ2-1; the D is unclear. Per germline, CDR1 ENHRY and CDR2 SYGVKD. The CDR3 extends over 12 amino acids. V lost 4 bases and J 8 bases, leaving 9 bases between the germline ends. CDR3 coding DNA: TGTGCCATCAGTGTTGCTGGCGATGAGCAGTTCTTC. As protein: CAISVAGDEQFF.

This clonotype was picked up many times. The CDR3 coding sequence is TGCAGTGCTAGAGATCCTAGGAGCTCCTACGAGCAGTACTTC. Its protein product is CSARDPRSSYEQYF. This chain connects TRBV20-1 to TRBJ2-7; no clear D gene. This CDR3 comprises 14 residues. V was trimmed by 0 bases and J by 0 bases, leaving 9 bases between them. Germline CDR1 reads DFQATT; CDR2 reads SNEGSKA (reference sequence).

This clonotype has at least ten counts. This chain links TRBV11-2 with TRBJ1-6; 9 bases agree with TRBD1. V was clipped by 6 bases and J by 4 bases; unmatched bases: 4. The CDR3 extends over 15 amino acids. CDR1 is SGHAT, CDR2 FQNNGV, per germline. CDR3 nucleotide sequence: TGTGCCAGCAGAAAGGACAGGGGTTATAATTCACCCCTCCACTTT. Its protein is CASRKDRGYNSPLHF.

Relative to its sample, this clonotype is medium-sized. The J gene is TRBJ2-7, the V gene TRBV28; a weak D match, TRBD1 (5 bases). V shed 5 bases and J shed 6 bases, with 11 bases lying between them. The CDR3 runs 12 residues. From germline, CDR1 is MDHEN and CDR2 SYDVKM. CDR3 residues: CASSDSSLEQYF. CDR3 sequence (DNA): TGTGCCAGCAGTGACAGCAGCCTCGAGCAGTACTTC.

Ten or more counts support this clonotype. V and J are TRBV4-2 and TRBJ2-7, with 7 positions matching TRBD2. Germline CDR1 reads LGHNA; CDR2 reads YNFKEQ. This CDR3 has 15 amino acids. The V gene end was trimmed by 0 bases and the J gene end by 0 bases; junction bases not matched to a gene: 2. The CDR3 protein is CASSQETSVSYEQYF. The DNA of the CDR3 is TGTGCCAGCAGCCAAGAAACTAGCGTCTCCTACGAGCAGTACTTC.

This clonotype showed up many times. The chain links TRBV28 to TRBJ1-1; possibly TRBD1 for D (5 bases). The CDR3 length is 15 residues. From germline, CDR1 is MDHEN and CDR2 SYDVKM. V lost 6 bases and J lost 0, with 14 bases in between. CDR3 DNA: TGTGCCAGCAGGGGGGGGACGGCAATGAACACTGAAGCTTTCTTT. It encodes CASRGGTAMNTEAFF. Together with reference TRBV28 and TRBJ1-1, the CDR3 gives the full variable domain: DVKVTQSSRYLVKRTGEKVFLECVQDMDHENMFWYRQDPGLGLRLIYFSYDVKMKEKGDIPEGYSVSREKKERFSLILESASTNQTSMYLCASRGGTAMNTEAFFGQGTRLTVV.

The chain combines TRBV6-6 with TRBJ2-7; perhaps TRBD2 as D (7 bases). This CDR3 has 14 amino acids. CDR1 is MNHNY, CDR2 SVGAGI, per germline (reference sequence). Trimming took off 0 bases at V and 3 bases at J, with 9 bases between the two ends. The chain's CDR3 is CASSYSGGDYEQYF. CDR3 DNA sequence: TGTGCCAGCAGTTACTCAGGGGGGGACTACGAGCAGTACTTC.

This clonotype was seen ten or more times. The chain combines TRBV28 with TRBJ2-4; D possibly corresponds to TRBD1 (5 bases). Between the trimmed V and J ends, which lost 5 bases and 1 base, there was a span of 6 bases. This CDR3 comprises 13 residues. In germline, CDR1 is MDHEN, CDR2 SYDVKM. CDR3: CASSPGAKNIQYF. The CDR3 region has the DNA TGTGCCAGCAGTCCAGGGGCCAAAAACATTCAGTACTTC. Full variable domain (outside the CDR3, taken from reference TRBV28 and TRBJ2-4): DVKVTQSSRYLVKRTGEKVFLECVQDMDHENMFWYRQDPGLGLRLIYFSYDVKMKEKGDIPEGYSVSREKKERFSLILESASTNQTSMYLCASSPGAKNIQYFGAGTRLSVL.

This clonotype has ten or more counts. The V and J genes are TRBV20-1 and TRBJ2-4; D unresolved. V was shortened by 2 bases and J by 8 bases, with 10 bases between the two germline ends. Germline-derived CDR1 and CDR2 are DFQATT and SNEGSKA (reference sequence). The length of the CDR3 is 12 residues. The CDR3, as DNA: TGCAGTGCTAGAAGTGATGGAGACATTCAGTACTTC. Translated: CSARSDGDIQYF.